The next 23 T cell receptor beta chains were all read from a single sample in a study of T cell responses to AZD1222 COVID-19 vaccine (dated by TCRdb to the early 2020s). The intended sense of this specimen's time point label: baseline before first vaccination. Libraries were built with the immunoSEQ multiplex PCR assay. The table was pulled from immuneACCESS by TCRdb, which kept in-frame rearrangements only. Such tables lose some clones; where checked, under half of the loss comes from unresolved V genes, and the rest has no known cause. Here the sample has approximately 64,000 clones; 65% to 85% occur a single time. The ten most abundant clones make up about 10% of the sample. Source: peripheral blood, taken on day 0 of AZD1222 vaccination. The receptor set was obtained from an adult in good health.

The chain carries TRBV28 and TRBJ1-2, with 7 nucleotides matching TRBD1. The CDR3 has 15 amino acids. The germline CDR1 and CDR2 sequences are MDHEN and SYDVKM. Germline trimming cut 5 bases from V and 4 bases from J; bases unmatched to any gene: 10. CDR3 sequence (DNA): TGTGCCAGCAGTCCAGGGGGACGGGGTGTCTATGGCTACACCTTC. It yields the protein CASSPGGRGVYGYTF.

This chain uses TRBV6-5 with TRBJ1-2, with 9 bases fitting TRBD1. Germline loops: CDR1 MNHEY, CDR2 SVGAGI. This CDR3 is 15 amino acids long. Trimming cost V 6 bases and J 4 bases; bases outside gene matches: 9. The CDR3, as DNA: TGTGCCAGCAGGAGGGGACAGGGCGGAAGCTATGGCTACACCTTC. It yields the protein CASRRGQGGSYGYTF.

The genes are TRBV5-5 and TRBJ2-7; unclear D gene. The germline gives CDR1 SGHKS, CDR2 YYEKEE (reference sequence). The CDR3 is made up of 13 amino acids. Trimming removed 4 bases from V and 3 bases from J, with 11 bases in between. DNA of the CDR3: TGTGCCAGCAGCCTCGTTCAGAACTACGAGCAGTACTTC. Residues: CASSLVQNYEQYF.

The CDR3 region is CASSPDRISYEQYF. The CDR3 DNA reads as TGTGCCAGCAGCCCGGACAGGATCTCCTACGAGCAGTACTTC. The chain has TRBV5-4 and TRBJ2-7; the match to TRBD1 covers 7 bases. Germline lookup yields CDR1 SGHNT and CDR2 YYREEE (reference sequence). The trim removed 4 bases at V and 0 bases at J, leaving 4 bases unmatched. This CDR3 has 14 amino acids.

The V call is TRBV2, the J call TRBJ2-2; D gene uncertain. CDR3 length equals 15 residues. Germline CDR1 and CDR2: SNHLY and FYNNEI. V dropped 3 bases and J dropped 4 bases, with 12 bases sitting between them. The CDR3 reads CASSDGHRSTGELFF. CDR3 sequence (DNA): TGTGCCAGCAGTGACGGGCACAGAAGCACCGGGGAGCTGTTTTTT.

This clone was seen more than once but under ten times. This chain uses TRBV28 with TRBJ1-2; tentative D call: TRBD1 (5 bases). Germline V CDR1 and CDR2: MDHEN, SYDVKM. Trimming removed 9 bases at V and 6 bases at J, with 29 bases between. The CDR3 covers 17 residues. The CDR3 here is CASKERRYRSKDNGYTF. The CDR3 DNA sequence: TGTGCCAGTAAAGAACGTCGGTACAGGTCAAAAGATAATGGCTACACCTTC.

The gene calls are TRBV6-6 and TRBJ1-2; a possible D gene is TRBD1 (6 bases). The germline CDR1 and CDR2 sequences are MNHNY and SVGAGI (reference sequence). Trimming took 7 bases from V and 2 from J, leaving 11 bases between them. CDR3 length: 13 amino acids. CDR3 coding DNA: TGTGCCAGCACCGCCGACAGGAACTATGGCTACACCTTC. Amino acid sequence: CASTADRNYGYTF.

In regard to this clone: This specimen includes other DNA sequences encoding the same CDR3. The chain carries TRBV6-5 and TRBJ1-2; 7 bases match TRBD1. V dropped 6 bases and J dropped 2; count of bases not matched to a gene: 3. The CDR3 sequence is 13 residues long. In germline, CDR1 is MNHEY, CDR2 SVGAGI. This CDR3 reads CASRGTENYGYTF. The CDR3 DNA reads as TGTGCCAGCAGGGGGACAGAAAACTATGGCTACACCTTC.

V is TRBV6-5 and J is TRBJ1-2; possibly TRBD1 for D (6 bases). Per the germline V gene, CDR1 is MNHEY and CDR2 is SVGAGI. The CDR3 totals 14 residues. Trimming stripped 9 bases from V and 8 bases from J, with 22 bases between. The CDR3 DNA reads as TGTGCCAGTAGACAGAACGGGGGGCAGCGGGGCTACACCTTC. Protein sequence: CASRQNGGQRGYTF.

The gene calls are TRBV5-1 and TRBJ2-7, with D uncertain. This CDR3 contains 13 residues. Germline CDR1 and CDR2: SGHRS and YFSETQ. V lost 4 bases, J lost 6 bases, and 14 bases lay in between. DNA of the CDR3: TGCGCCAGCAGCATCGCACAAGGCTCCGAGCAGTACTTC. Protein: CASSIAQGSEQYF. The variable domain in full, completed from reference TRBV5-1 and TRBJ2-7, reads KAGVTQTPRYLIKTRGQQVTLSCSPISGHRSVSWYQQTPGQGLQFLFEYFSETQRNKGNFPGRFSGRQFSNSRSEMNVSTLELGDSALYLCASSIAQGSEQYFGPGTRLTVT.

V and J are TRBV6-2 or TRBV6-3 and TRBJ2-7; D remains ambiguous. The CDR3 runs 12 residues. CDR1 is MNHEY, CDR2 SVGEGT, per germline. V was pared by 0 bases and J by 5 bases, with 5 bases between. The CDR3 reads CASSYSRDEQYF. The CDR3 DNA follows: TGTGCCAGCAGTTACTCTCGGGACGAGCAGTACTTC.

This chain joins TRBV6-5 and TRBJ2-7; D is uncertain. V lost 0 bases, J lost 3 bases, and 9 bases lay in between. The CDR3 loop spans 14 amino acids. Germline V gives CDR1 MNHEY, CDR2 SVGAGI. CDR3 nucleotides: TGTGCCAGCAGTTACTCGGTCCGGATCTACGAGCAGTACTTC. It is translated as CASSYSVRIYEQYF.

The chain links TRBV5-6 to TRBJ1-1; the D gene is possibly TRBD1 (5 bases). The CDR3 contains 16 residues. The germline V gene has CDR1 SGHDT and CDR2 YYEEEE. Trimming removed 0 bases at V and 3 bases at J, with 15 bases between. CDR3 residues: CASSLGMEGIYTEAFF. Here the CDR3 DNA reads TGTGCCAGCAGCTTGGGCATGGAGGGGATCTACACTGAAGCTTTCTTT.

The chain uses TRBV27 and TRBJ1-4; 7 nucleotides line up with TRBD1. V dropped 5 bases and J dropped 3; count of bases not matched to a gene: 6. In germline, CDR1 is MNHEY, CDR2 SMNVEV (reference sequence). The CDR3 is 15 residues long. CDR3 region: CASSPRQGPNEKLFF. CDR3 nucleotide sequence: TGTGCCAGCAGTCCGAGACAGGGTCCTAATGAAAAACTGTTTTTT.

Details on this clone: One end of the junction varies from germline; a read error may be responsible. The chain has TRBV7-7 and TRBJ2-5, with D perhaps TRBD1 or TRBD2 (5 bases each). The germline gives CDR1 SSHAT, CDR2 FNYEAQ (reference sequence). The CDR3 contains 13 residues. The CDR3 nucleotides read TGTGCTAGCAGCCCGGGGCAGGGAAAGACCCAGTACTTC. Encoded protein: CASSPGQGKTQYF.

This chain links TRBV6-5 with TRBJ1-2, with D possibly TRBD1 on 6 matching bases. Looked up from germline, CDR1 is MNHEY and CDR2 is SVGAGI. The CDR3 sequence is 16 residues long. V was clipped by 0 bases and J by 4 bases, with 15 bases between them. The CDR3 loop reads CASSYSIARGAYGYTF. The DNA of the CDR3 is TGTGCCAGCAGTTACTCGATAGCACGGGGGGCCTATGGCTACACCTTC.

This clone was picked up a small number of times. The rearrangement links TRBV15 to TRBJ1-4, with unresolved D. Trimming removed 1 base from V and 11 bases from J, with 14 bases in between. The CDR3 totals 14 residues. Germline V gene sequence: CDR1 LNHNV, CDR2 YYDKDF (reference sequence). CDR3 residues: CATSRGVGSEKLFF. CDR3 coding DNA: TGTGCCACCAGCAGAGGGGTAGGGAGCGAGAAACTGTTTTTT.

Only a few counts were recorded for this clone. The gene calls are TRBV4-2 and TRBJ2-2; D not certain. Trimming pared 4 bases from V and 6 bases from J, leaving 15 bases between. The V gene's germline CDR1 is LGHNA and CDR2 YNFKEQ. The CDR3 spans 15 residues. The CDR3 is CASSLNPSLAGELFF. The CDR3 region has the DNA TGTGCCAGCAGCCTGAACCCCTCATTAGCCGGGGAGCTGTTTTTT.

This sequence joins TRBV3-1 (or the pseudogene TRBV3-2) and TRBJ2-1; 9 bases are shared with TRBD2. Trimming cost V 8 bases and J 8 bases; bases outside gene matches: 7. The germline CDR1 and CDR2 sequences are LGHDT and YNNKEL (reference sequence). The CDR3 has 13 residues. Here the CDR3 reads CASRSGGIDEQFF. CDR3 bases: TGTGCCAGCCGTAGCGGGGGTATCGATGAGCAGTTCTTC.

This chain connects TRBV7-9 to TRBJ1-1, with 8 bases identical to TRBD1. Germline CDR1 reads SEHNR; CDR2 reads FQNEAQ (reference sequence). Unmatched junction bases numbered 10, after V lost 5 bases and J lost 5 bases. CDR3 length: 15 residues. CDR3 in amino acids: CASSAMTGVGTEAFF. Here the CDR3 DNA reads TGTGCCAGCAGCGCTATGACAGGGGTAGGAACTGAAGCTTTCTTT.

The CDR3 spells CASSPQTNTEAFF. Here the CDR3 DNA reads TGTGCCAGCAGCCCTCAGACGAACACTGAAGCTTTCTTT. This rearrangement joins TRBV7-3 to TRBJ1-1; D is unresolved. This CDR3 has 13 residues. The V gene's germline CDR1 is SGHTA and CDR2 FQGTGA. Trimming pared 5 bases from V and 1 base from J, leaving 8 bases between. Full variable domain (missing parts from reference TRBV7-3 and TRBJ1-1): GAGVSQTPSNKVTEKGKYVELRCDPISGHTALYWYRQSLGQGPEFLIYFQGTGAADDSGLPNDRFFAVRPEGSVSTLKIQRTERGDSAVYLCASSPQTNTEAFFGQGTRLTVV.

As DNA, the CDR3 is TGTGCCTGGAGTGTACTTCGGGCTTCCGAGCAGTACTTC. Amino acid sequence: CAWSVLRASEQYF. The genes are TRBV30 and TRBJ2-7, with unresolved D. The germline CDR1 and CDR2 sequences are GTSNPN and SVGIG (reference sequence). This CDR3 contains 13 residues. V lost 0 bases, J lost 6 bases, and 12 bases lay in between.

This chain links TRBV7-3 with TRBJ2-2; TRBD2 matches at 14 bases. This CDR3 contains 17 residues. Germline V gene lookup returns CDR1 SGHTA and CDR2 FQGTGA. Unmatched junction bases numbered 6, after V lost 5 bases and J lost 4 bases. CDR3 region: CASSPTSGGAGTGELFF. The CDR3 bases are TGTGCCAGCAGCCCGACTAGCGGGGGGGCGGGCACCGGGGAGCTGTTTTTT.